Each of the 28 T cell receptor beta chains below was sequenced from the same sample in a study of blood T cell repertoires in COVID-19. Clones were sequenced by immunoSEQ multiplex PCR, and TCRdb holds only the in-frame ones, with some missing. The table has 200,000 to 250,000 clones, roughly 87% seen once. The sample taken for sequencing was PBMCs or T cells enriched from blood (not recorded which). Every receptor here comes from a woman in her 30s with acute COVID-19.

This clone appeared once. V is TRBV4-3 and J is TRBJ2-1, with D unclear. Germline CDR1 is LGHNA and CDR2 is YSLEER. This CDR3 has 15 residues. V dropped 1 base and J dropped 0 bases, with 7 bases sitting between them. In DNA, the CDR3 is TGCGCCAGCAGCCAAGCCCCGAGCTCCTACAATGAGCAGTTCTTC. Its translation is CASSQAPSSYNEQFF.

This clone was recorded a few times. The chain couples TRBV9 to TRBJ1-1, with D perhaps TRBD1 (6 bases). V was pared by 0 bases and J by 3 bases, with 12 bases between. There are 15 residues in the CDR3. Germline CDR1 and CDR2: SGDLS and YYNGEE. The CDR3 is CASSVAGQRDTEAFF. CDR3 sequence (DNA): TGTGCCAGCAGCGTAGCCGGACAGAGGGACACTGAAGCTTTCTTT.

J is TRBJ1-1 and V is TRBV7-2, with 7 bases that match TRBD1. Trimming cost V 3 bases and J 7 bases; bases outside gene matches: 5. The CDR3 is made up of 13 amino acids. Germline assignment: CDR1 SGHTA and CDR2 FQGNSA. The CDR3 is CASSFTGADEAFF. In DNA, the CDR3 is TGTGCCAGCAGCTTTACAGGGGCCGATGAAGCTTTCTTT.

The chain joins TRBV7-9 to TRBJ1-4; no clear D gene. Trimming removed 0 bases from V and 8 bases from J, with 10 bases in between. The germline CDR1 and CDR2 sequences are SEHNR and FQNEAQ (reference sequence). The CDR3 sequence is 14 residues long. CDR3 in amino acids: CASSLAHSGEKLFF. CDR3 DNA sequence: TGTGCCAGCAGCTTAGCACACAGCGGGGAAAAACTGTTTTTT.

The rearrangement uses TRBV29-1 and TRBJ2-4; 7 positions agree with TRBD2. CDR3 length: 11 residues. The V gene end was trimmed by 5 bases and the J gene end by 9 bases; junction bases not matched to a gene: 4. Germline values: CDR1 SQVTM, CDR2 ANQGSEA. In DNA form, the CDR3 reads TGCAGCGTTAACGGGGGGAGCATTCAGTACTTC. Encoded protein: CSVNGGSIQYF.

In its sample, this clone was seen once. The J gene is TRBJ1-1, the V gene TRBV7-6, with D possibly matching TRBD1 (6 bases). Trimming left V 5 bases short and J 1 base short, with 11 bases between. The germline V gene encodes CDR1 SGHVS and CDR2 FNYEAQ. This CDR3 comprises 14 residues. The CDR3 protein is CASSLPDRNTEAFF. The CDR3, as DNA: TGTGCCAGCAGCCTTCCGGACAGGAACACTGAAGCTTTCTTT.

This chain joins TRBV12-5 and TRBJ1-1; D may be TRBD1 (5 bases). The ends were cut back, 0 bases at V and 6 bases at J, with 8 bases in the middle. Germline CDR1 is LGHNT and CDR2 is FRNRAP. CDR3 length: 13 amino acids. DNA for the CDR3: TGTGCTAGTGGTTTGGTACCGGGGGCTGAAGCTTTCTTT. Its protein product is CASGLVPGAEAFF.

This clone has only one observation. This chain links TRBV4-3 with TRBJ2-1; 13 nucleotides align to TRBD2. V was pared by 0 bases and J by 6 bases, with 8 bases of the junction left unmatched. The CDR3 runs 18 residues. Germline V gene sequence: CDR1 LGHNA, CDR2 YSLEER. The CDR3, as DNA: TGCGCCAGCAGCCAAGATATAACTAGCGGGGGGGTAGGCAATGAGCAGTTCTTC. It yields the protein CASSQDITSGGVGNEQFF.

The rearrangement joins TRBV7-8 to TRBJ1-4; tentatively, D is TRBD1 (6 bases). V lost 4 bases to trimming and J lost 8 bases, with 14 bases between them. The CDR3 length is 14 residues. The germline V gene encodes CDR1 SGHVS and CDR2 FQNEAQ. In DNA form, the CDR3 reads TGTGCCAGCAGCTCAACAGGGAATAACGAAAAACTGTTTTTT. Amino acids: CASSSTGNNEKLFF.

This clone has a handful of counts. The rearrangement links TRBV30 to TRBJ1-6, with D unclear. The length of the CDR3 is 16 residues. With 1 base removed from V and 0 bases from J, the gap between germline ends came to 10 bases. Germline CDR1 GTSNPN, CDR2 SVGIG (reference sequence). The CDR3 DNA reads TGTGCCTGGAGTGGGGGAGGGAACTCCTATAATTCACCCCTCCACTTT. The encoded protein is CAWSGGGNSYNSPLHF.

The J gene is TRBJ2-1, the V gene TRBV18; 14 bases are shared with TRBD2. This CDR3 has 18 amino acids. V lost 6 bases and J lost 4; bases outside the gene matches: 11. CDR1 is KGHSH, CDR2 LQKENI, per germline. The CDR3 spells CASSPLGTSGGMYNEQFF. Written as DNA, the CDR3 is TGTGCCAGCTCGCCCCTTGGGACTAGCGGGGGAATGTACAATGAGCAGTTCTTC.

The V gene is TRBV7-9, the J gene TRBJ1-2; the D gene is possibly TRBD1 (5 bases). V was cut by 3 bases and J by 5 bases, with 13 bases left in between. Germline assignment: CDR1 SEHNR and CDR2 FQNEAQ (reference sequence). The length of the CDR3 is 14 residues. CDR3 amino acids: CASSLNPGRYGYTF. The DNA for the CDR3 is TGTGCCAGCAGCTTGAACCCAGGGAGGTATGGCTACACCTTC.

This clone was seen only once. The rearrangement joins TRBV18 to TRBJ1-3; D perhaps matches TRBD1 (5 bases). Germline V gives CDR1 KGHSH, CDR2 LQKENI. V was pared by 5 bases and J by 2 bases, with 13 bases between. The CDR3 loop spans 15 amino acids. Here the CDR3 DNA reads TGTGCCAGCTCATCTCAGGGTATACCTGGAAACACCATATATTTT. Translating gives CASSSQGIPGNTIYF.

The V and J genes are TRBV7-2 and TRBJ1-1; 12 bases match TRBD1. Germline V gives CDR1 SGHTA, CDR2 FQGNSA. The V and J ends lost 5 bases and 0 bases, in that order; junction bases with no gene match: 4. CDR3 length equals 16 residues. The CDR3 region is CASSPRDRGLNTEAFF. The CDR3 coding sequence is TGTGCCAGCAGCCCCCGGGACAGGGGGCTGAACACTGAAGCTTTCTTT.

This rearrangement joins TRBV6-5 to TRBJ1-4; 9 nucleotides align to TRBD1. J was trimmed by 7 bases and V by 6 bases; bases with no gene match: 9. The V gene's germline CDR1 is MNHEY and CDR2 SVGAGI. This CDR3 spans 15 amino acids. The CDR3 DNA is TGTGCCAGCAGGCAAACAGGGGGCTTGGTTGAAAAACTGTTTTTT. Translating it yields CASRQTGGLVEKLFF.

J is TRBJ2-2 and V is TRBV19; no reliable D call. CDR3 length equals 14 residues. Germline lookup yields CDR1 LNHDA and CDR2 SQIVND (reference sequence). The germline V and J ends were trimmed by 6 bases and 1 base, with 9 bases remaining between them. CDR3 bases: TGTGCCAGTAGGGTTTCAGAGAACACCGGGGAGCTGTTTTTT. It specifies CASRVSENTGELFF.

This chain joins TRBV9 and TRBJ2-2, with D unclear. The CDR3 consists of 15 residues. The V and J ends lost 2 bases and 2 bases respectively, with 10 bases between them. Germline V gives CDR1 SGDLS, CDR2 YYNGEE. This CDR3 is CASSVRPENTGELFF. The CDR3 DNA reads TGTGCCAGCAGCGTCAGGCCAGAAAACACCGGGGAGCTGTTTTTT.

The V gene is TRBV3-1 (or the pseudogene TRBV3-2), the J gene TRBJ1-2; TRBD1 is a possible D gene (5 bases). The CDR3 contains 18 residues. Germline loops: CDR1 LGHDT, CDR2 YNNKEL (reference sequence). V was cut by 0 bases and J by 3 bases, with 20 bases left in between. The CDR3 nucleotides are TGTGCCAGCAGCCAAGAAATTGGGAGCCGGGGCGGGGACTATGGCTACACCTTC. It is translated as CASSQEIGSRGGDYGYTF.

This clone was counted between two and nine times. V is TRBV5-1 and J is TRBJ2-7; tentative D call: TRBD1 (5 bases). The ends were cut back, 5 bases at V and 0 bases at J, with 9 bases in the middle. The CDR3 sequence is 13 residues long. Per germline, CDR1 SGHRS and CDR2 YFSETQ. This chain's CDR3 is CASRQDTSYEQYF. The CDR3 nucleotides read TGCGCCAGCAGACAGGACACCTCCTACGAGCAGTACTTC.

CDR3 loop: CASSQDPGQGATGELFF. CDR3 nucleotides: TGCGCCAGCAGCCAAGATCCCGGACAGGGGGCCACCGGGGAGCTGTTTTTT. The gene calls are TRBV4-1 and TRBJ2-2; the match to TRBD1 covers 11 bases. This CDR3 region has 17 residues. The trim removed 0 bases at V and 4 bases at J, leaving 4 bases unmatched. Germline CDR1 reads MGHRA; CDR2 reads YSYEKL.

This clone has a single count. The CDR3 protein is CASSYGGEGAYEQYF. CDR3 nucleotide sequence: TGTGCCAGCAGTTACGGGGGAGAGGGGGCCTACGAGCAGTACTTC. V usage is TRBV6-5 and J usage is TRBJ2-7; perhaps TRBD1 as D (6 bases). Trimming left V 2 bases short and J 2 bases short, with 13 bases between. The CDR3 is 15 residues long. Germline values: CDR1 MNHEY, CDR2 SVGAGI.

This clone was observed many times. The chain combines TRBV2 with TRBJ1-1; D is unclear. V lost 1 base, J lost 6 bases, and 9 bases lay in between. Germline CDR1 is SNHLY and CDR2 is FYNNEI. This CDR3 contains 13 residues. The CDR3 spells CASSEEVGAEAFF. The CDR3, as DNA: TGTGCCAGCAGTGAAGAGGTGGGAGCTGAAGCTTTCTTT.

V usage is TRBV11-2 and J usage is TRBJ2-7; 9 nucleotides agree with TRBD2. J was trimmed by 3 bases and V by 2 bases; bases with no gene match: 5. The CDR3 loop spans 15 amino acids. Germline CDR1 is SGHAT and CDR2 is FQNNGV. The CDR3 here is CASSLLAGNLYEQYF. The CDR3 bases are TGTGCCAGCAGCTTACTAGCGGGGAACCTCTACGAGCAGTACTTC.

This clone was seen a few times. This chain connects TRBV4-1 to TRBJ1-2; D gene unclear. CDR1 and CDR2 (germline): MGHRA, YSYEKL. The V end was cut by 1 base, the J end by 5 bases, with 11 bases between. The CDR3 has 14 amino acids. The CDR3 region has the DNA TGCGCCAGCAGCCAAGCTGTCGGAGGGTATGGCTACACCTTC. This gives the protein CASSQAVGGYGYTF.

The chain uses TRBV5-1 and TRBJ2-1; D may be TRBD2 (5 bases). Trimming took off 4 bases at V and 2 bases at J, with 13 bases between the two ends. Per germline, CDR1 SGHRS and CDR2 YFSETQ. This CDR3 comprises 15 residues. CDR3 in amino acids: CASSLRGIAYNEQFF. The CDR3 DNA sequence: TGCGCCAGCAGCCTCCGGGGAATAGCCTACAATGAGCAGTTCTTC.

The V gene is TRBV29-1, the J gene TRBJ1-5; D is possibly TRBD1 (5 bases). In germline, CDR1 is SQVTM, CDR2 ANQGSEA. The CDR3 spans 12 residues. Trimming left V 5 bases short and J 7 bases short, with 12 bases between. The CDR3 reads CSVSSGGQPQHF. The DNA for the CDR3 is TGCAGCGTTTCGTCGGGGGGACAGCCCCAGCATTTT.

The genes are TRBV6-5 and TRBJ2-7; possibly TRBD2 for D (7 bases). The germline gives CDR1 MNHEY, CDR2 SVGAGI. This CDR3 comprises 15 residues. Between the trimmed V and J ends, which lost 6 bases and 0 bases, there was a span of 15 bases. DNA of the CDR3: TGTGCCAGCAGCCGGAGGGGGGGGAACTCCTACGAGCAGTACTTC. The encoded protein is CASSRRGGNSYEQYF.

The V and J genes are TRBV7-6 and TRBJ2-3; TRBD2 agrees at 11 bases. Trimming at V came to 3 bases and at J to 4 bases, leaving 3 bases not matched to a gene. The CDR3 consists of 15 residues. Germline lookup yields CDR1 SGHVS and CDR2 FNYEAQ. The CDR3 sequence: CASSLTSGVPDTQYF. CDR3 DNA: TGTGCCAGCAGCTTGACTAGCGGGGTCCCAGATACGCAGTATTTT. The full variable domain, in which reference TRBV7-6 and TRBJ2-3 provide the parts outside the CDR3, is GAGVSQSPRYKVTKRGQDVALRCDPISGHVSLYWYRQALGQGPEFLTYFNYEAQQDKSGLPNDRFSAERPEGSISTLTIQRTEQRDSAMYRCASSLTSGVPDTQYFGPGTRLTVL.